This TCR beta chain came from a study of response to subunit inactivated influenza vaccine. The CDR3 is 12 residues long. Germline V gene data show CDR1 as KGHDR and CDR2 as SFDVKD. The V gene lost 1 base and the J gene lost 8 bases, with 8 bases spanning the gap. TCRdb processed the RT-PCR reads anew with MiXCR; each CDR3 protein has one entry. The sample records about 540,000 distinct CDR3 sequences, under 30% being singletons. These data also featured in a second study, about T cells expressing NK-cell markers. That work adds: Generation of TCR beta cDNA was performed by 5'RACE template switching incorporating UMIs. Sorted CD3+CD56+NKG2C+, CD3+CD56+NKG2C- and CD3+CD56-NKG2C+ T cells supplied TCR beta repertoires. Several experiments employed an anti-gamma-delta TCR antibody to confine sorting to alpha-beta TCR T cells. In about six donors, dominant CD3+CD56+NKG2C+ clones formed about 1.0-8% of CD8+ cells.

Specimen: CD4+ T cells sorted from PBMCs, collected less than 13 days after vaccination. This receptor was identified in a man aged 50 to 59 who received an inactivated influenza vaccine. The rearrangement uses TRBV24-1 and TRBJ2-7; D is unclear. The CDR3 nucleotides read TGTGCCACCAGTGATTTCAAAGGGAAGCAGTACTTC. It codes for CATSDFKGKQYF.